Listed below are T cell receptor beta chains from one sample, sequenced in a study of T cells after yellow fever vaccination. TCRdb reprocessed the 5' RACE reads via MiXCR and lists one record per CDR3 protein. The data hold about 400,000 distinct CDR3 sequences, with 11% observed a single time. Sample: PBMCs, taken on the day of the first yellow fever vaccination. The receptors derive from a man younger than 35 who received the YFV17D yellow fever vaccine. The CDR3 runs from the conserved cysteine through the conserved F or W. The D gene is left open where the match is weak. Clone size is shown for a subset of rows, as once, few, many or a class of expanded clone.

D gene	V gene	clone size	J gene	CDR3 DNA	CDR3 protein
TRBD2	TRBV28	NA	TRBJ2-2	TGTGCCAGCAGTGCAACTAGCGGGGCTATCACCGGGGAGCTGTTTTTT	CASSATSGAITGELFF
NA	TRBV7-9	few	TRBJ2-7	TGTGCCAGCAGCTTAGTAGGGCACAGGACGGGAGAGCAGTACTTC	CASSLVGHRTGEQYF
NA	TRBV12-3/TRBV12-4	many	TRBJ2-5	TGTGCCAGCAGTCCCGGGGCAAGGGAGACCCAGTACTTC	CASSPGARETQYF
NA	TRBV4-1	NA	TRBJ1-5	TGCGCCAGCAGCCAAGATGGGCAGGGAAGCAATCAGCCCCAGCATTTC	CASSQDGQGSNQPQHF
NA	TRBV4-1	few	TRBJ1-1	TGCGCCAGCAGCCAAGGGCCGGCAGCCCGGACTGAAGCTTTCTTT	CASSQGPAARTEAFF
NA	TRBV2	NA	TRBJ2-1	TGTGCCAGCAGTGGACAGGACCACAATGAGCAGTTCTTC	CASSGQDHNEQFF
NA	TRBV24-1	many	TRBJ1-5	TGTGCCACCAGTTGGGCAGACAATCAGCCCCAGCATTTT	CATSWADNQPQHF
TRBD1	TRBV4-2	NA	TRBJ1-1	TGTGCCAGCTACCCATATGTACCGGGACAGTCTACACTGAACACTGAAGCTTTCTTT	CASYPYVPGQSTLNTEAFF
TRBD1	TRBV7-3	few	TRBJ2-2	TGTGCCAGCAGCCTCTACGACAGGGACGGGGAGCTGTTTTTT	CASSLYDRDGELFF
TRBD2	TRBV3-1	NA	TRBJ2-3	TGTGCCAGCAGCACTCAGCGGGGGGGCCTGGAAGATACGCAGTATTTT	CASSTQRGGLEDTQYF
NA	TRBV4-2	few	TRBJ2-3	TGTGCCAGCAGCCAAGGAAAAGGGGCGGCGGAGTCCACAGATACGCAGTATTTT	CASSQGKGAAESTDTQYF
NA	TRBV24-1	NA	TRBJ2-3	TGTGCCACCAGTGATTTGGATGGTCGTCAGGGCACAGATACGCAGTATTTT	CATSDLDGRQGTDTQYF
NA	TRBV11-2	NA	TRBJ2-1	TGTGCCAGCAGCTTTGCTGCCCCAGCGCGGAGGTTCTTC	CASSFAAPARRFF
TRBD1	TRBV7-9	NA	TRBJ2-7	TGTGCCAGCAGCCGGTCGACAGGGGGCGACGAGCAGTACTTC	CASSRSTGGDEQYF
NA	TRBV5-1	few	TRBJ1-2	TGCGCCAGCAGCTTGTACGGGGACTATGGCTACACCTTC	CASSLYGDYGYTF
TRBD2	TRBV7-2	NA	TRBJ2-3	TGTGCCAGCAGCTCCGGACTAGGGGGCACAGATACGCAGTATTTT	CASSSGLGGTDTQYF
TRBD2	TRBV24-1	few	TRBJ2-1	TGTGCCACCAGTGAGCCTGAGGCTAGCGGGGTGTACAATGAGCAGTTCTTC	CATSEPEASGVYNEQFF
NA	TRBV9	few	TRBJ2-3	TGTGCCAGCAGCGTAGACAGTGGAGGAGATACGCAGTATTTT	CASSVDSGGDTQYF
TRBD2	TRBV19	NA	TRBJ2-1	TGTGCCAGTAAGACTAGCGGGGGGATCAATGAGCAGTTCTTC	CASKTSGGINEQFF
NA	TRBV14	NA	TRBJ1-1	TGTGCCAGCAGCCAGACAGTCCGGGTAGAAGCTTTCTTT	CASSQTVRVEAFF
NA	TRBV6-2/TRBV6-3	few	TRBJ2-7	TGTGCCAGCAGGGCAGGTTCAGGACCGCTGAGGGGGGAGCAGTACTTC	CASRAGSGPLRGEQYF
NA	TRBV3-1	NA	TRBJ1-5	TGTGCCAGCAGCCAGTCAGGTTTAGGCAATCAGCCCCAGCATTTT	CASSQSGLGNQPQHF
NA	TRBV6-5	NA	TRBJ2-1	TGTGCCAGCAGTTCCCGCCTAACAGGGTACGGTGCCAATGAGCAGTTCTTC	CASSSRLTGYGANEQFF